There are a few counts of the clone carrying this T cell receptor beta chain. Its antigen remains unidentified. Sequenced by immunoSEQ multiplex PCR; TCRdb stores in-frame clones only, minus some. The data show about 190,000 clones, more than 75% seen once. The sample originates from a study of T cell responses to AZD1222 COVID-19 vaccine. Study overall: Second-dose timings of about 4 or about 12 weeks were pooled.

Study-level points and caveats: Most donors were white British and more were female, and clonal diversity was possibly underestimated. Unmutated variant regions are reportedly the target of nearly half of TCRs that are spike-specific. Spike as a whole was targeted by vaccine-associated CD4 TCRs, dominant at 160-218 and 743-854.

Trimming took 3 bases from V and 6 from J, leaving 9 bases between them. This CDR3 comprises 12 residues. Germline values: CDR1 SQVTM, CDR2 ANQGSEA. The receptor was isolated from an adult in good health. Material: peripheral blood, obtained on day 0 of AZD1222 vaccination. The genes are TRBV29-1 and TRBJ2-1; D uncertain. CDR3: CSVDRWGNEQFF. CDR3 nucleotide sequence: TGCAGCGTTGATCGATGGGGCAATGAGCAGTTCTTC.